This record covers a single T cell receptor (beta chain). The authors reverse transcribed all of the isolated RNA, so sequencing captured expressed TCRB transcripts. Clones were sequenced by immunoSEQ multiplex PCR, and TCRdb holds only the in-frame ones, with some missing. The sample records approximately 84,000 clones, approximately 32% being singletons. These data belong to a study of beta chain features in type 1 diabetes. With 5 bases removed from V and 3 bases from J, the gap between germline ends came to 12 bases. Germline V CDR1 and CDR2: SGHNT, YENEEA. This CDR3 contains 14 residues. Input material: stem cell memory CD4+ T cells from blood. This TCR was recovered from a woman aged 18-30 years in good health. The rearrangement links TRBV11-3 to TRBJ2-3, with D possibly TRBD1 on 6 matching bases. This CDR3 is CASSISQGTDTQYF. The DNA of the CDR3 is TGTGCCAGCAGCATCTCACAGGGTACAGATACGCAGTATTTT. The full variable domain, completed using reference TRBV11-3 and TRBJ2-3, is EAGVVQSPRYKIIEKKQPVAFWCNPISGHNTLYWYLQNLGQGPELLIRYENEEAVDDSQLPKDRFSAERLKGVDSTLKIQPAELGDSAVYLCASSISQGTDTQYFGPGTRLTVL.